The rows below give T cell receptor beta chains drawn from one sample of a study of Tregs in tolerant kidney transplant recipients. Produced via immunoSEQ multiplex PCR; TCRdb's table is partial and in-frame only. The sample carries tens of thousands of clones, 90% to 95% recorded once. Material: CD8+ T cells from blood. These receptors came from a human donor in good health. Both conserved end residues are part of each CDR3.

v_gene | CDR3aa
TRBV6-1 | CASSEGEADLYEQYF
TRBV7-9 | CASSLEPGGSSVDEQFF
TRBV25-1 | CASSETGANEKLFF
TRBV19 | CASSPGGGYDTQYF
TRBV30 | CAWSVLQGAYEQYF
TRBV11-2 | CASSPGGGPTQYF
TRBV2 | CASRDRAYNYGYTF
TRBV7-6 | CASSLGTGRNQPQHF
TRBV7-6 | CASSAGTAPLNEQFF
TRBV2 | CASAGVEQYF
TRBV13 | CASSEGEGRGETQYF
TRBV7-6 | CASSLAMGPDTEAFF
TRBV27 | CASSPTGGIEYEQYF
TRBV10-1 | CASSETSGRNEQFF
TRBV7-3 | CASSSWTSGGEQFF
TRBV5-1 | CASSTGTVDWGEQYF
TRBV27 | CASSSTGAYEQYF
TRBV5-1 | CASSRQKGTGNTEAFF
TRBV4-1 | CASSQDRRAATDTQYF
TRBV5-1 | CASSLSTGTYEQYF
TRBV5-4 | CASSLNGEEETQYF
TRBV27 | CASSGWTSGIDSIGYNEQFF